Presented here are 32 T cell receptor beta chains from one specimen sequenced in a study of OX40 agonist ivuxolimab in advanced cancers. Measured with immunoSEQ multiplex PCR; TCRdb has only the in-frame clones, and not every one. The profile shows about 44,000 clones, just under 95% of them singletons. Specimen: CD4+ or CD8+ T cells sorted from blood, collected in a trial of the OX40 agonist ivuxolimab. The receptors stem from an adult with an advanced solid tumor such as melanoma, head and neck, liver or kidney cancer.

The chain recombines TRBV5-1 with TRBJ2-7, with a possible D match to TRBD1 (6 bases). V shed 7 bases and J shed 3 bases, with 17 bases lying between them. The CDR3 runs to 14 residues. In germline, CDR1 is SGHRS, CDR2 YFSETQ. The CDR3 DNA reads TGCGCCAGCCCCGAGGGACAAAGAAGCTACGAGCAGTACTTC. Residues: CASPEGQRSYEQYF. The full variable domain, in which reference TRBV5-1 and TRBJ2-7 provide the parts outside the CDR3, is KAGVTQTPRYLIKTRGQQVTLSCSPISGHRSVSWYQQTPGQGLQFLFEYFSETQRNKGNFPGRFSGRQFSNSRSEMNVSTLELGDSALYLCASPEGQRSYEQYFGPGTRLTVT.

A remark on this clone: Other DNA variants within this sample encode the same CDR3. The V gene is TRBV27, the J gene TRBJ1-2; TRBD1 aligns across 7 bases. Trimming removed 6 bases from V and 4 bases from J; junction bases left unmatched: 2. The CDR3 runs 12 residues. CDR1 is MNHEY and CDR2 is SMNVEV in the germline V gene (reference sequence). The chain's CDR3 is CASRTGSYGYTF. The DNA of the CDR3 is TGTGCCAGCAGGACAGGGAGCTATGGCTACACCTTC.

The chain carries TRBV13 and TRBJ2-2; a possible D gene is TRBD2 (5 bases). The V gene lost 1 base and the J gene lost 2 bases, with 11 bases spanning the gap. The CDR3 spans 16 residues. Germline V gives CDR1 PRHDT, CDR2 FYEKMQ (reference sequence). CDR3 amino acids: CASSLVGRTNTGELFF. The DNA of the CDR3 is TGTGCCAGCAGCTTAGTTGGCAGGACTAACACCGGGGAGCTGTTTTTT.

The J gene is TRBJ2-7, the V gene TRBV19, with D perhaps being TRBD1 or TRBD2 (6 bases each). Germline CDR1 and CDR2: LNHDA and SQIVND (reference sequence). The CDR3 contains 15 residues. The V end was cut by 6 bases, the J end by 2 bases, with 17 bases between. The CDR3 is CASRAAGGDTYEQYF. The CDR3 DNA sequence: TGTGCCAGTAGGGCCGCCGGCGGGGACACCTACGAGCAGTACTTC. The complete variable domain, with remaining parts taken from reference TRBV19 and TRBJ2-7, reads DGGITQSPKYLFRKEGQNVTLSCEQNLNHDAMYWYRQDPGQGLRLIYYSQIVNDFQKGDIAEGYSVSREKKESFPLTVTSAQKNPTAFYLCASRAAGGDTYEQYFGPGTRLTVT.

The chain uses TRBV10-3 and TRBJ2-1; tentative D call: TRBD1 (5 bases). V lost 2 bases and J lost 10, with 9 bases in between. Germline lookup yields CDR1 ENHRY and CDR2 SYGVKD. The length of the CDR3 is 12 residues. The DNA of the CDR3 is TGTGCCATCAGTGAGCAGGGTAGGGAGCAGTTCTTC. It translates to CAISEQGREQFF.

The V call is TRBV28, the J call TRBJ1-1; D may be TRBD1 (6 bases). V was shortened by 5 bases and J by 1 base, with 14 bases between the two germline ends. Germline CDR1 reads MDHEN; CDR2 reads SYDVKM. The CDR3 extends over 15 amino acids. CDR3 sequence (DNA): TGTGCCAGCAGTACATACAGGGCGACGAACACTGAAGCTTTCTTT. Its translation: CASSTYRATNTEAFF.

The rearrangement joins TRBV27 to TRBJ2-3, with 12 bases identical to TRBD2. Germline-derived CDR1 and CDR2 are MNHEY and SMNVEV (reference sequence). V lost 7 bases and J lost 6; bases outside the gene matches: 8. CDR3 size: 15 residues. CDR3 sequence reads: CASTLLAGGSDTQYF. The CDR3 region has the DNA TGTGCCAGCACCTTACTAGCGGGAGGTTCGGATACGCAGTATTTT.

This rearrangement joins TRBV6-4 to TRBJ2-7; 8 bases map to TRBD1. The germline CDR1 and CDR2 sequences are MRHNA and SNTAGT. V dropped 3 bases and J dropped 3; count of bases not matched to a gene: 7. The CDR3 is 15 residues long. CDR3 amino acids: CASSEAPGGYYEQYF. The CDR3 coding sequence is TGTGCCAGCAGTGAAGCTCCAGGGGGCTACTACGAGCAGTACTTC.

V and J are TRBV9 and TRBJ2-1; 10 positions match TRBD1. This CDR3 has 15 residues. Germline V gene sequence: CDR1 SGDLS, CDR2 YYNGEE. V was clipped by 3 bases and J by 3 bases; unmatched bases: 3. For the CDR3, the DNA is TGTGCCAGCAGCGGCCGGGACAGGGGCTACAATGAGCAGTTCTTC. As protein: CASSGRDRGYNEQFF.

V usage is TRBV27 and J usage is TRBJ2-2, with 11 bases identical to TRBD1. Looked up from germline, CDR1 is MNHEY and CDR2 is SMNVEV (reference sequence). This CDR3 has 16 amino acids. V was pared by 0 bases and J by 4 bases, with 1 base of the junction left unmatched. The CDR3 DNA reads as TGTGCCAGCAGTTTATCAGGGACAGGGGGCACCGGGGAGCTGTTTTTT. The encoded protein is CASSLSGTGGTGELFF.

V and J are TRBV2 and TRBJ2-2; 13 bases line up with TRBD2. In germline, CDR1 is SNHLY, CDR2 FYNNEI. This CDR3 has 18 residues. Trimming took 6 bases from V and 5 from J; bases not matched to a gene: 12. For the CDR3, the DNA is TGTGCCAGCAGGGGGACTAGCGGGGCCCTGAAGTGGACCGGGGAGCTGTTTTTT. Translation: CASRGTSGALKWTGELFF. Looking up the rest from reference TRBV2 and TRBJ2-2 gives the full variable domain: EPEVTQTPSHQVTQMGQEVILRCVPISNHLYFYWYRQILGQKVEFLVSFYNNEISEKSEIFDDQFSVERPDGSNFTLKIRSTKLEDSAMYFCASRGTSGALKWTGELFFGEGSRLTVL.

For the CDR3, the DNA is TGTGCCAGCAGTCCCCCCCGAGAGAGCACAGATACGCAGTATTTT. Protein sequence: CASSPPRESTDTQYF. The chain links TRBV25-1 to TRBJ2-3; D unresolved. Trimming stripped 5 bases from V and 0 bases from J, with 12 bases between. The CDR3 length is 15 residues. CDR1 and CDR2 (germline): MGHDK, SYGVNS.

The table lists this clone with a count of one. The CDR3 here is CASSYSPAYEQYF. CDR3 nucleotide sequence: TGTGCCAGCAGTTACTCTCCCGCCTACGAGCAGTACTTC. The chain is built from TRBV6-5 and TRBJ2-7; no firm D call. In germline, CDR1 is MNHEY, CDR2 SVGAGI. The V and J ends lost 0 bases and 2 bases respectively, with 5 bases between them. The CDR3 loop spans 13 amino acids.

The V and J genes are TRBV7-9 and TRBJ2-7; perhaps TRBD1 as D (5 bases). Deletions cut 0 bases from V and 2 bases from J, with 14 bases between. The CDR3 is 16 amino acids. CDR1 SEHNR and CDR2 FQNEAQ come from the germline V gene (reference sequence). CDR3 DNA sequence: TGTGCCAGCAGCTTAGCGGAAACAAGGGGAACCTACGAGCAGTACTTC. Translation: CASSLAETRGTYEQYF.

V and J are TRBV4-2 and TRBJ2-7; 8 nucleotides match TRBD2. V lost 0 bases, J lost 1 base, and 2 bases stayed unmatched. This CDR3 is built from 15 residues. From germline, CDR1 is LGHNA and CDR2 YNFKEQ. CDR3 DNA: TGTGCCAGCAGCCAAGATGTAGCGGGGTCCTACGAGCAGTACTTC. This sequence encodes CASSQDVAGSYEQYF.

The J gene is TRBJ2-2, the V gene TRBV9; D is uncertain. CDR3 length: 15 residues. Germline CDR1 is SGDLS and CDR2 is YYNGEE. The V end was cut by 0 bases, the J end by 3 bases, with 9 bases between. DNA for the CDR3: TGTGCCAGCAGCGTAGATCGGCGGTACACCGGGGAGCTGTTTTTT. This codes for CASSVDRRYTGELFF.

The chain recombines TRBV6-5 with TRBJ2-5; possibly TRBD1 or TRBD2 for D (5 bases each). The germline V gene encodes CDR1 MNHEY and CDR2 SVGAGI. Trimming left V 2 bases short and J 1 base short, with 8 bases between. The CDR3 covers 14 residues. The CDR3 DNA follows: TGTGCCAGCAGTTACGGGGGTCTCCAAGAGACCCAGTACTTC. Translation: CASSYGGLQETQYF.

This clone was recorded a few times. The rearrangement links TRBV9 to TRBJ1-1; D may be TRBD1 (5 bases). The length of the CDR3 is 15 residues. CDR1 and CDR2 (germline): SGDLS, YYNGEE. Trimming took 4 bases from V and 3 from J, leaving 16 bases between them. The CDR3 region is CASSPTRRGDTEAFF. The DNA for the CDR3 is TGTGCCAGCAGCCCCACGCGAAGGGGTGACACTGAAGCTTTCTTT.

The CDR3 sequence is CASSLGGLAYNEQFF. CDR3 DNA: TGTGCCAGCAGCTTGGGGGGACTAGCCTACAATGAGCAGTTCTTC. The gene calls are TRBV5-8 and TRBJ2-1; TRBD2 matches 8 bases. CDR3 size: 15 residues. Germline-derived CDR1 and CDR2 are SGHTS and YDEGEE. J lost 2 bases, V lost 0 bases, and 1 base had no gene match.

By share, this clone ranks as medium-sized. This chain links TRBV27 with TRBJ2-6, with D possibly being TRBD1 or TRBD2 (5 bases each). Looked up from germline, CDR1 is MNHEY and CDR2 is SMNVEV (reference sequence). CDR3 length equals 17 residues. V was clipped by 4 bases and J by 0 bases, with 13 bases between them. The CDR3 bases are TGTGCCAGCAGTTGGGACCCCAGAAACTCTGGGGCCAACGTCCTGACTTTC. Translating gives CASSWDPRNSGANVLTF.

V and J are TRBV6-1 and TRBJ2-2, with no clear D. The CDR3 is made up of 14 amino acids. Germline V gene data show CDR1 as MNHNS and CDR2 as SASEGT. V was trimmed by 7 bases and J by 0 bases, leaving 9 bases between them. CDR3 coding DNA: TGTGCCAGCAAGAAGGTGTCGAACACCGGGGAGCTGTTTTTT. Protein product: CASKKVSNTGELFF.

The rearrangement links TRBV4-1 to TRBJ2-2, with 7 bases identical to TRBD2. CDR1 is MGHRA and CDR2 is YSYEKL in the germline V gene. V lost 1 base and J lost 6; bases outside the gene matches: 11. The CDR3 sequence is 17 residues long. CDR3 nucleotides: TGCGCCAGCAGCCAAGGCCTACTGGCGGGAGCCCCCGGGGAGCTGTTTTTT. Encoded protein: CASSQGLLAGAPGELFF.

This rearrangement joins TRBV13 to TRBJ2-4; the match to TRBD1 covers 8 bases. Trimming removed 5 bases from V and 5 bases from J; junction bases left unmatched: 5. The V gene's germline CDR1 is PRHDT and CDR2 FYEKMQ (reference sequence). The CDR3 length is 14 residues. DNA for the CDR3: TGTGCCAGCAGCCCAGGGACAGGTCAAAACATTCAGTACTTC. This gives the protein CASSPGTGQNIQYF.

The gene calls are TRBV7-9 and TRBJ1-1; TRBD1 matches at 7 bases. This CDR3 is built from 12 residues. Germline loops: CDR1 SEHNR, CDR2 FQNEAQ (reference sequence). V shed 4 bases, J shed 6 bases, and the junction held 2 bases outside the gene matches. CDR3 protein: CASSSGGAEAFF. In DNA, the CDR3 is TGTGCCAGCAGCTCAGGGGGGGCTGAAGCTTTCTTT.

This chain joins TRBV15 and TRBJ2-5, with TRBD1 as a possible D gene (6 bases). This CDR3 comprises 15 residues. V lost 0 bases to trimming and J lost 4 bases, with 12 bases between them. Germline V gives CDR1 LNHNV, CDR2 YYDKDF (reference sequence). The CDR3: CATSRDPDRSETQYF. CDR3 bases: TGTGCCACCAGCAGAGATCCTGACAGGTCAGAGACCCAGTACTTC.

This clone appeared a single time. This chain joins TRBV4-3 and TRBJ2-1, with D possibly matching TRBD1 (5 bases). There are 16 residues in the CDR3. The germline CDR1 and CDR2 sequences are LGHNA and YSLEER. Between the trimmed V and J ends, which lost 0 bases and 7 bases, there was a span of 16 bases. The CDR3 DNA reads TGCGCCAGCAGCCAAGACGGGCAGGGTGAATCGAATGAGCAGTTCTTC. This codes for CASSQDGQGESNEQFF.

The rearrangement joins TRBV6-1 to TRBJ2-5; weak D call: TRBD2 (6 bases). Germline V gene lookup returns CDR1 MNHNS and CDR2 SASEGT. V shed 6 bases and J shed 4 bases, with 18 bases lying between them. This CDR3 contains 15 residues. CDR3 sequence: CASRAGGGAGETQYF. The CDR3 DNA sequence: TGTGCCAGCAGGGCGGGTGGAGGGGCAGGAGAGACCCAGTACTTC.

This sequence joins TRBV9 and TRBJ2-3; a weak D match, TRBD2 (6 bases). Germline CDR1 reads SGDLS; CDR2 reads YYNGEE. V shed 0 bases and J shed 4 bases, with 15 bases lying between them. The CDR3 is 16 amino acids. The CDR3 loop is CASSVDTSPRADTQYF. The CDR3 coding sequence is TGTGCCAGCAGCGTAGACACTAGCCCAAGGGCAGATACGCAGTATTTT.

This clone was recorded only once. CDR3 sequence: CASSLSPSSEQFF. The CDR3 DNA reads TGTGCCAGCAGCTTATCCCCATCGAGTGAGCAGTTCTTC. The rearrangement links TRBV7-3 to TRBJ2-1; unclear D gene. Per germline, CDR1 SGHTA and CDR2 FQGTGA. V was cut by 2 bases and J by 9 bases, with 11 bases left in between. The CDR3 has 13 amino acids.

J is TRBJ2-7 and V is TRBV4-1; 9 nucleotides align to TRBD2. Looked up from germline, CDR1 is MGHRA and CDR2 is YSYEKL. Unmatched junction bases numbered 15, after V lost 5 bases and J lost 1 base. The CDR3 runs to 18 residues. The CDR3 DNA reads as TGCGCCAGCAGCGTCTCGCGCGGTAGCGGGAGTCCATCCTACGAGCAGTACTTC. It codes for CASSVSRGSGSPSYEQYF.

The V call is TRBV4-2, the J call TRBJ2-7, with a possible D match to TRBD2 (6 bases). CDR1 LGHNA and CDR2 YNFKEQ come from the germline V gene. V was shortened by 4 bases and J by 4 bases, with 20 bases between the two germline ends. This CDR3 is built from 16 residues. CDR3 amino acids: CASSLRLDSPYYEQYF. Here the CDR3 DNA reads TGTGCCAGCAGCCTACGACTAGACTCTCCCTATTACGAGCAGTACTTC.

The chain joins TRBV7-8 to TRBJ2-7, with 8 bases that match TRBD2. The ends lost 5 bases at V and 7 bases at J; junction bases unmatched: 13. The CDR3 spans 15 residues. Germline values: CDR1 SGHVS, CDR2 FQNEAQ. The CDR3 DNA is TGTGCCAGCAGCGCATTAGCGGGACCGGGGAGGGAGCAGTACTTC. It yields the protein CASSALAGPGREQYF.